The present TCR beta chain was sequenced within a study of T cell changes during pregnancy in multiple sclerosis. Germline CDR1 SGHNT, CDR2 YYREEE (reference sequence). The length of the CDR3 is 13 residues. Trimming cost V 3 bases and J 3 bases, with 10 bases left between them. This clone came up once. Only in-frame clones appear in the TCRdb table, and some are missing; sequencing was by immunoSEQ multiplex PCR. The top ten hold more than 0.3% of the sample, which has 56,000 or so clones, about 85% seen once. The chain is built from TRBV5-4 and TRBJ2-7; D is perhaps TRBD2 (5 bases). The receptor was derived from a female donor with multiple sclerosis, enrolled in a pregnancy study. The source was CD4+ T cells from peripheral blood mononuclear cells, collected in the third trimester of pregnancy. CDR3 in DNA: TGTGCCAGCAGCTCCGGGATCTTCTACGAGCAGTACTTC. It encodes CASSSGIFYEQYF. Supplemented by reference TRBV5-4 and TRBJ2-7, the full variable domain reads ETGVTQSPTHLIKTRGQQVTLRCSSQSGHNTVSWYQQALGQGPQFIFQYYREEENGRGNFPPRFSGLQFPNYSSELNVNALELDDSALYLCASSSGIFYEQYFGPGTRLTVT.